A selection of T cell receptor beta chains follows, all from one sample in a study of cytomegalovirus exposure and HLA in healthy donors. The assay was immunoSEQ multiplex PCR, and TCRdb's table has in-frame clones only and misses some. The sample has fewer than 200,000 clones, around 85% seen once. What was sequenced was PBMCs. The receptors derive from a woman between 25 and 40 years old in good health and CMV-seronegative. Both conserved end residues are part of each CDR3. The size field is filled for only some rows; it gives once, few, many or a size class.

cdr3_aa	clone_size	v_call	j_call	cdr3_length
CASSILGGEQYF	-	TRBV19	TRBJ2-7	12
CAWSKGQGNQPQHF	-	TRBV30	TRBJ1-5	14
CASSPTWSDPNTEAFF	-	TRBV10-1	TRBJ1-1	16
CASQTGTGVYEQYF	-	TRBV25-1	TRBJ2-7	14
CASSLKTGSGEQYF	-	TRBV7-3	TRBJ2-7	14
CAWSLAGGSNEQFF	-	TRBV30	TRBJ2-1	14
CASSVSGGNWETQYF	-	TRBV9	TRBJ2-5	15
CASSRSPGSPSSYEQYF	-	TRBV18	TRBJ2-7	17
CASSQEVDEQYF	-	TRBV4-2	TRBJ2-7	12
CASSQRGGNTEAFF	once	TRBV5-1	TRBJ1-1	14
CAWSVQGDQPQHF	few	TRBV30	TRBJ1-5	13
CASSDLAALTYEQYF	-	TRBV25-1	TRBJ2-7	15
CASSVTSGAPRGTQYF	-	TRBV11-2	TRBJ2-5	16
CASSAGQGTGNTIYF	-	TRBV9	TRBJ1-3	15
CSAWTGYGYTF	-	TRBV29-1	TRBJ1-2	11
CASKASGPQLLDTQYF	-	TRBV19	TRBJ2-3	16
CASSPPGGLGTDTQYF	once	TRBV7-8	TRBJ2-3	16
CASSAGTANSNQPQHF	few	TRBV7-8	TRBJ1-5	16
CASREAQRTEAFF	-	TRBV2	TRBJ1-1	13
CASSVDRGSDEQFF	-	TRBV6-4	TRBJ2-1	14
CASSSGGSGETQYF	-	TRBV5-1	TRBJ2-5	14
CASSLATASNQPQHF	once	TRBV7-2	TRBJ1-5	15
CASSLSRPNNEQFF	-	TRBV28	TRBJ2-1	14
CASSPRGSNQPQHF	-	TRBV28	TRBJ1-5	14
CASSPGGGRNTGELFF	-	TRBV19	TRBJ2-2	16
CASSLPFSGSPRTQYF	-	TRBV27	TRBJ2-5	16
CASSVDGYPGTQYF	-	TRBV9	TRBJ2-3	14
CSVEDWGRVAPDYGYTF	-	TRBV29-1	TRBJ1-2	17
CASSEGQVQETQYF	once	TRBV5-4	TRBJ2-5	14
CASSSRTGPYEQYF	once	TRBV2	TRBJ2-7	14
CASSATGAGTEAFF	-	TRBV7-9	TRBJ1-1	14
CASRQGRGSSAAFF	-	TRBV7-2	TRBJ1-1	14
CSVQGATTEAFF	-	TRBV29-1	TRBJ1-1	12
CASSESGGGLDTQYF	-	TRBV10-2	TRBJ2-3	15
CASSLDKGRPDTQYF	-	TRBV5-4	TRBJ2-3	15
CASSSSGVSYNEQFF	-	TRBV7-2	TRBJ2-1	15
CASSRRTGGDGYTF	-	TRBV6-5	TRBJ1-2	14
CASTKRRLAGGATDTQYF	-	TRBV7-9	TRBJ2-3	18
CASSLASGGILTDTQYF	-	TRBV7-6	TRBJ2-3	17
CASSSPGTGNTGELFF	-	TRBV19	TRBJ2-2	16
CASSPLAGAYEQYF	-	TRBV28	TRBJ2-7	14
CASTLWDTMQGTGELFF	once	TRBV5-1	TRBJ2-2	17
CASSSDRAYTGELFF	once	TRBV5-1	TRBJ2-2	15
CASSEGSTDVLYF	-	TRBV2	TRBJ2-7	13
CASSQERGFENEQFF	-	TRBV4-1	TRBJ2-1	15
CASRRQGLDTQYF	-	TRBV28	TRBJ2-3	13
CASSQEGEFGQPQHF	-	TRBV4-1	TRBJ1-5	15
CATSRVGGSGEKLFF	-	TRBV15	TRBJ1-4	15
CASSRTGNYGYTF	-	TRBV5-4	TRBJ1-2	13
CASSLNPRGDEQYF	-	TRBV11-3	TRBJ2-7	14